Ten or more counts support the clone carrying this TCR beta chain. No antigen is known for it. Construction of TCR beta libraries was performed using quantitative 5'-RACE with molecular barcodes. TCRdb reprocessed the 5' RACE reads with MiXCR, giving one entry per CDR3 protein. The sample contains fewer than 250,000 distinct CDR3 sequences, about 10% of which appear only once. This entry comes from a study of CD8 T cells in ankylosing spondylitis. The CDR3 runs to 14 residues. Germline CDR1 is SGDLS and CDR2 is YYNGEE. V lost 4 bases, J lost 0 bases, and 7 bases lay in between. Study-level results: Previous work reported some of these motif variants in the synovial fluid and blood of reactive arthritis. Significant enrichment of disease-linked clones was reportedly seen in matched ankylosing spondylitis synovial fluid. Typical of ankylosing spondylitis blood, it appeared, was a TCR beta motif of roughly eight highly homologous variants.

The sequenced material came from blood, either unsorted or a sorted T cell fraction (not recorded which). The clonotype originates from a male donor with ankylosing spondylitis or in good health (not recorded which). The chain employs TRBV9 and TRBJ1-4; TRBD1 is a possible D gene (6 bases). DNA of the CDR3: TGTGCCAGCAGCAGGACAGCAACTAATGAAAAACTGTTTTTT. Translating it yields CASSRTATNEKLFF.